A single sample gave rise to the 14 T cell receptor beta chains below, sequenced in a study of blood T cell repertoires in COVID-19 (dated by TCRdb to 2020 to 2021). Libraries were made using the immunoSEQ multiplex PCR assay. TCRdb limited this immuneACCESS table to in-frame rearrangements with V and J called. A share of clones is missing; checked studies link under half to unresolved V genes, and the rest is unexplained. The sample includes some 130,000 clones, with approximately 86% observed a single time. In total, the top ten clones hold 10% to 12% of the sample. Material for sequencing was peripheral blood. The receptors derive from a woman in her 70s with COVID-19, enrolled during active disease.

The chain carries TRBV5-1 and TRBJ2-1, with 9 positions matching TRBD2. The CDR3 is 15 amino acids. CDR1 and CDR2 from the germline V gene are SGHRS and YFSETQ. Losses at the gene ends were 1 base for V and 4 bases for J; bases not matched to a gene: 3. The CDR3 bases are TGCGCCAGCAGCTTGTTCGCGGGGGGGTACAATGAGCAGTTCTTC. Translating gives CASSLFAGGYNEQFF.

As DNA, the CDR3 is TGTGCCAGCAGCTACCGGACTAGCGGGGGGGAGACCCAGTACTTC. It translates to CASSYRTSGGETQYF. The chain employs TRBV7-2 and TRBJ2-5, with 14 bases lining up with TRBD2. The CDR3 runs 15 residues. V shed 4 bases and J 5 bases; nucleotides not matched to a gene: 3. Germline V gene lookup returns CDR1 SGHTA and CDR2 FQGNSA.

CDR3 loop: CASSQDLQGSYGYTF. Written as DNA, the CDR3 is TGTGCCAGCAGCCAAGACCTACAGGGGAGCTATGGCTACACCTTC. V and J are TRBV3-1 (or the pseudogene TRBV3-2) and TRBJ1-2, with TRBD1 matching 7 bases. The CDR3 is made up of 15 amino acids. The J segment lost 4 bases and the V segment lost 0 bases, leaving 5 bases of the junction unmatched. The germline gives CDR1 LGHDT, CDR2 YNNKEL (reference sequence).

The chain uses TRBV9 and TRBJ1-2; the match to TRBD1 covers 9 bases. Trimming removed 4 bases from V and 2 bases from J; junction bases left unmatched: 9. Germline-derived CDR1 and CDR2 are SGDLS and YYNGEE. The CDR3 has 16 amino acids. The CDR3 DNA sequence: TGTGCCAGCAGCAATCCATTAGGACAGGGGAACTATGGCTACACCTTC. As protein: CASSNPLGQGNYGYTF.

The J gene is TRBJ1-6, the V gene TRBV4-2; D is unclear. From germline, CDR1 is LGHNA and CDR2 YNFKEQ. V was cut by 3 bases and J by 10 bases, with 16 bases left in between. The CDR3 runs to 15 residues. CDR3 loop: CASSQEPRVASPLHF. The CDR3 nucleotides read TGTGCCAGCAGCCAGGAACCCCGGGTAGCCTCACCCCTCCACTTT.

The DNA of the CDR3 is TGTGCCAGCAGCCAAGCTAGTCACAATGAGCAGTTCTTC. Its protein is CASSQASHNEQFF. V usage is TRBV3-1 (or the pseudogene TRBV3-2) and J usage is TRBJ2-1, with D unclear. The CDR3 consists of 13 residues. Between the trimmed V and J ends, which lost 1 base and 5 bases, there was a span of 6 bases. Germline CDR1 is LGHDT and CDR2 is YNNKEL (reference sequence).

V usage is TRBV7-2 and J usage is TRBJ2-1, with D unclear. CDR3 length: 12 residues. CDR1 SGHTA and CDR2 FQGNSA come from the germline V gene. Trimming took off 5 bases at V and 6 bases at J, with 8 bases between the two ends. The CDR3 reads CASSPPSNEQFF. DNA of the CDR3: TGTGCCAGCAGCCCCCCTTCCAATGAGCAGTTCTTC.

CDR3 nucleotide sequence: TGCGCCAGCAGCTTATCAGGAAACACCGGGGAGCTGTTTTTT. Encoded protein: CASSLSGNTGELFF. The chain is built from TRBV5-1 and TRBJ2-2, with no clear D. Germline CDR1 reads SGHRS; CDR2 reads YFSETQ. V was clipped by 2 bases and J by 2 bases, with 7 bases between them. The CDR3 contains 14 residues.

To note about this clone: Other DNA sequences within the sample encode an identical CDR3. The chain joins TRBV7-6 to TRBJ1-1, with 7 nucleotides matching TRBD1. The CDR3 contains 14 residues. The trim removed 5 bases at V and 2 bases at J, leaving 5 bases unmatched. In germline, CDR1 is SGHVS, CDR2 FNYEAQ. CDR3 region: CASSAYRGNTEAFF. For the CDR3, the DNA is TGTGCCAGCAGCGCTTACAGGGGAAACACTGAAGCTTTCTTT.

The V and J genes are TRBV5-4 and TRBJ2-3; D is perhaps TRBD2 (5 bases). The germline gives CDR1 SGHNT, CDR2 YYREEE (reference sequence). The CDR3 is 17 amino acids. V lost 4 bases, J lost 0 bases, and 18 bases lay in between. Here the CDR3 DNA reads TGTGCCAGCAGCAATTACGGAGGCCTTCCTAGCACAGATACGCAGTATTTT. Its protein is CASSNYGGLPSTDTQYF.

This chain uses TRBV6-6 with TRBJ1-4; D may be TRBD1 (6 bases). CDR1 and CDR2 from the germline V gene are MNHNY and SVGAGI (reference sequence). V was shortened by 5 bases and J by 6 bases, with 22 bases between the two germline ends. This CDR3 is 17 amino acids long. The CDR3 loop is CASSLTSAGGADEKLFF. CDR3 DNA: TGTGCCAGCAGTCTAACTTCGGCTGGGGGGGCGGATGAAAAACTGTTTTTT.

The chain employs TRBV7-9 and TRBJ1-1; D remains ambiguous. The CDR3 is 12 amino acids. The V end was cut by 5 bases, the J end by 5 bases, with 9 bases between. The germline gives CDR1 SEHNR, CDR2 FQNEAQ (reference sequence). CDR3 nucleotide sequence: TGTGCCAGCAGCGCACTCGGGACTGAAGCTTTCTTT. It translates to CASSALGTEAFF.

V is TRBV27 and J is TRBJ2-6, with D perhaps matching TRBD2 (6 bases). The V end was cut by 6 bases, the J end by 2 bases, with 14 bases between. The germline V gene has CDR1 MNHEY and CDR2 SMNVEV (reference sequence). CDR3 size: 16 residues. The CDR3 nucleotides read TGTGCCAGCAGCCAAGAAAGGAGGGCTGGGGCCAACGTCCTGACTTTC. It encodes CASSQERRAGANVLTF.

The rearrangement links TRBV30 to TRBJ2-5; 7 positions agree with TRBD2. The CDR3 covers 13 residues. V gave up 3 bases and J gave up 3 bases; unmatched junction bases: 4. Germline V gene sequence: CDR1 GTSNPN, CDR2 SVGIG (reference sequence). The CDR3 spells CAWSGLAEETQYF. The DNA of the CDR3 is TGTGCCTGGAGCGGGCTAGCGGAAGAGACCCAGTACTTC.